This T cell receptor (beta chain) was sequenced in a study of cytomegalovirus exposure and HLA in healthy donors. About the research overall: There were around 100 million unique TCR beta sequences, drawn from roughly 200 million T cells, in an earlier analysis. The early release's HLA-typed donors yielded roughly 85 million unique TCRs. Study outcomes and limitations: Earlier analysis yielded a pattern in which most TCR beta V segments were productive about 87% or about 30% of the time.

Among the donors, all were healthy bone marrow donors. The CDR3 has 13 amino acids. V lost 1 base, J lost 6 bases, and 12 bases lay in between. Germline CDR1 reads SQVTM; CDR2 reads ANQGSEA. This PCR relied on a set of 60 Vbeta primers and 13 Jbeta primers. Sequencing was performed with immunoSEQ multiplex PCR; in TCRdb, only in-frame clones are kept and a portion is missing. The sample includes roughly 230,000 clones, 80% to 95% of them seen just once. This clone was recorded only once. Its matching antigen is unknown. The gene calls are TRBV29-1 and TRBJ1-2; D perhaps matches TRBD1 (5 bases). This TCR came from a girl aged 2 to 10 in good health and CMV-seronegative. Sample: PBMCs. The CDR3 region has the DNA TGCAGCGTTGAAGGAGCAGGGCTGGATGGCTACACCTTC. It specifies CSVEGAGLDGYTF.